Listed below are T cell receptor beta chains from one sample, sequenced in a study of PD-L1 blockade in urothelial cancer. Produced via immunoSEQ multiplex PCR; TCRdb's table is partial and in-frame only. The sample yields 48,000 or so clones, approximately 83% seen once. The sample was PBMCs, taken around atezolizumab (anti-PD-L1) treatment. Source of these receptors: a man aged 55 to 69 with urothelial cancer. Each CDR3 is given with its conserved first and last residue. D genes are given only for firm matches. Where a row states a size, it is once, few, many or the class of an expanded clone; other rows omit it.

J: TRBJ2-5; size: -; V: TRBV11-3; D: TRBD2; CDR3: CASRAGGETQYF; DNA: TGTGCCAGCCGGGCGGGGGGGGAGACCCAGTACTTC
J: TRBJ2-1; size: -; V: TRBV18; D: -; CDR3: CASSPQGTSTNEQFF; DNA: TGTGCCAGCTCACCACAGGGGACAAGTACCAATGAGCAGTTCTTC
J: TRBJ2-3; size: -; V: TRBV7-9; D: TRBD2; CDR3: CASSLGGGADTQYF; DNA: TGTGCCAGCAGCTTAGGGGGAGGGGCAGATACGCAGTATTTT
J: TRBJ1-1; size: -; V: TRBV6-5; D: TRBD1; CDR3: CATTRQGINTEAFF; DNA: TGTGCCACTACCCGACAGGGGATAAACACTGAAGCTTTCTTT
J: TRBJ2-3; size: -; V: TRBV13; D: -; CDR3: CASSYRTDRTNTDTQYF; DNA: TGTGCCAGCAGCTACCGCACCGACAGGACCAACACAGATACGCAGTATTTT
J: TRBJ2-4; size: -; V: TRBV2; D: TRBD2; CDR3: CASRAPSGGAGQYF; DNA: TGTGCCAGCAGGGCCCCAAGCGGGGGGGCGGGTCAGTACTTC
J: TRBJ2-7; size: -; V: TRBV6-5; D: TRBD2; CDR3: CASTDRLGGNEQYF; DNA: TGTGCCAGCACCGACCGCCTGGGGGGGAACGAGCAGTACTTC
J: TRBJ2-5; size: -; V: TRBV30; D: TRBD2; CDR3: CAWSRGLGEETQYF; DNA: TGTGCCTGGAGTAGGGGACTAGGGGAAGAGACCCAGTACTTC
J: TRBJ1-2; size: -; V: TRBV5-4; D: -; CDR3: CASSLPGNHYGYTF; DNA: TGTGCCAGCAGCTTGCCAGGGAACCACTATGGCTACACCTTC
J: TRBJ2-1; size: -; V: TRBV6-5; D: TRBD2; CDR3: CASSTLAGKNNEQFF; DNA: TGTGCCAGCAGTACCTTAGCGGGAAAGAACAATGAGCAGTTCTTC
J: TRBJ1-6; size: -; V: TRBV5-1; D: -; CDR3: CASSLDSHNSPLHF; DNA: TGCGCCAGCAGCTTGGACAGCCATAATTCACCCCTCCACTTT
J: TRBJ1-2; size: -; V: TRBV19; D: TRBD1; CDR3: CASSTTGVPGGYTF; DNA: TGTGCCAGTAGTACAACAGGGGTCCCGGGTGGCTACACCTTC
J: TRBJ1-2; size: -; V: TRBV6-4; D: TRBD1; CDR3: CASSDSNRGGYTF; DNA: TGTGCCAGCAGTGATTCTAACAGGGGCGGCTACACCTTC
J: TRBJ1-6; size: -; V: TRBV14; D: TRBD1; CDR3: CASSQTTGEWSSYNSPLHF; DNA: TGTGCCAGCAGCCAAACAACAGGGGAATGGAGCTCCTATAATTCACCCCTCCACTTT
J: TRBJ2-7; size: -; V: TRBV6-1; D: TRBD2; CDR3: CASRAGRGASYEQYF; DNA: TGTGCCAGCAGAGCCGGGAGGGGAGCCTCCTACGAGCAGTACTTC
J: TRBJ1-4; size: -; V: TRBV5-6; D: -; CDR3: CASSFGQGHEKLFF; DNA: TGTGCCAGCAGCTTTGGCCAGGGGCACGAAAAACTGTTTTTT
J: TRBJ2-5; size: -; V: TRBV4-1; D: TRBD1; CDR3: CASSLNTGDLETQYF; DNA: TGCGCCAGCAGCCTCAATACAGGGGATTTAGAGACCCAGTACTTC
J: TRBJ1-2; size: -; V: TRBV7-8; D: -; CDR3: CASSLVGNVDAGYTF; DNA: TGTGCCAGCAGCTTAGTCGGGAATGTGGACGCAGGCTACACCTTC
J: TRBJ1-2; size: -; V: TRBV7-9; D: TRBD1; CDR3: CASSWEDRALYGYTF; DNA: TGTGCCAGCAGCTGGGAGGACAGGGCCCTCTATGGCTACACCTTC
J: TRBJ1-3; size: few; V: TRBV2; D: -; CDR3: CASRGLGNTIYF; DNA: TGTGCCAGCCGAGGGTTAGGAAACACCATATATTTT
J: TRBJ1-3; size: once; V: TRBV9; D: -; CDR3: CASSPTHLSGNTIYF; DNA: TGTGCCAGCAGTCCTACCCACCTCTCTGGAAACACCATATATTTT
J: TRBJ1-1; size: -; V: TRBV11-2; D: -; CDR3: CASSLRTNTEAFF; DNA: TGTGCCAGCAGCTTAAGGACAAACACTGAAGCTTTCTTT
J: TRBJ2-7; size: -; V: TRBV5-1; D: -; CDR3: CASSFYGDYEQYF; DNA: TGCGCCAGCAGCTTCTACGGAGACTACGAGCAGTACTTC
J: TRBJ1-1; size: -; V: TRBV7-9; D: TRBD1; CDR3: CASRLDRQGSEAFF; DNA: TGTGCCAGCAGATTGGATAGACAGGGGAGTGAAGCTTTCTTT
J: TRBJ2-3; size: -; V: TRBV7-2; D: -; CDR3: CASSAPGLPRADTQYF; DNA: TGTGCCAGCAGCGCACCAGGGCTCCCGCGCGCAGATACGCAGTATTTT
J: TRBJ2-3; size: -; V: TRBV7-9; D: TRBD1; CDR3: CASSLMRKTGTGLTDTQYF; DNA: TGTGCCAGCAGCTTAATGAGGAAAACCGGGACAGGGTTAACAGATACGCAGTATTTT